The 13 T cell receptor beta chains below all came from one sample that was sequenced in a study of early T cells in non-severe SARS-CoV-2 infection. MiXCR, run by TCRdb on the 5' RACE reads, gives a single entry per CDR3 protein. The sample has 60,000 to 65,000 distinct CDR3 sequences; 12% are singletons. Material for sequencing was whole blood. All receptors derive from an adult who was a healthcare worker with PCR-confirmed SARS-CoV-2 infection or an uninfected control (not recorded which).

This clonotype is deemed medium-sized. The chain joins TRBV6-1 to TRBJ2-3; D remains ambiguous. Trimming left V 6 bases short and J 4 bases short, with 11 bases between. This CDR3 has 13 residues. Germline V gene sequence: CDR1 MNHNS, CDR2 SASEGT. Here the CDR3 reads CASRTPLADTQYF. CDR3 in DNA: TGTGCCAGCAGGACCCCGCTCGCAGATACGCAGTATTTT.

In this sample, this clonotype turned up many times. The chain links TRBV24-1 to TRBJ2-1, with 8 nucleotides matching TRBD1. The V segment lost 0 bases and the J segment 8 bases; nucleotides outside the gene matches: 5. The CDR3 length is 15 residues. The germline V gene encodes CDR1 KGHDR and CDR2 SFDVKD. This chain's CDR3 is CATSDLRRGLDEQFF. The CDR3 region has the DNA TGTGCCACCAGTGATTTGCGCAGGGGGCTCGATGAGCAGTTCTTC.

The CDR3 is CSARDRNSPLHF. In DNA form, the CDR3 reads TGCAGTGCTAGAGACAGGAATTCACCCCTCCACTTT. The chain employs TRBV20-1 and TRBJ1-6, with D hard to call. This CDR3 comprises 12 residues. From germline, CDR1 is DFQATT and CDR2 SNEGSKA (reference sequence). Deletions cut 0 bases from V and 7 bases from J, with 4 bases between.

In its sample, this clonotype was seen many times. The V and J genes are TRBV12-3 or TRBV12-4 and TRBJ2-3; tentatively, D is TRBD2 (6 bases). Trimming removed 6 bases at V and 0 bases at J, with 19 bases between. This CDR3 is 17 amino acids long. CDR3 sequence reads: CASSRSLTAGSTDTQYF. For the CDR3, the DNA is TGTGCCAGCAGCCGGAGCCTGACGGCGGGGAGCACAGATACGCAGTATTTT.

This clonotype was observed at least ten times. The chain has TRBV20-1 and TRBJ1-5, with TRBD1 as a possible D gene (5 bases). The CDR3 contains 14 residues. Germline CDR1 is DFQATT and CDR2 is SNEGSKA (reference sequence). Between the trimmed V and J ends, which lost 6 bases and 2 bases, there was a span of 14 bases. CDR3: CSALRGEGNQPQHF. The CDR3, as DNA: TGCAGTGCCCTGAGGGGAGAGGGCAATCAGCCCCAGCATTTT.

The chain recombines TRBV12-3 or TRBV12-4 with TRBJ2-1; D gene ambiguous. The CDR3 runs 10 residues. V lost 6 bases, J lost 8 bases, and 5 bases lay in between. The CDR3 is CASSIYEQFF. CDR3 DNA: TGTGCCAGCAGCATTTATGAGCAGTTCTTC.

This clonotype was recorded many times. This chain uses TRBV6-5 with TRBJ1-1; tentatively, D is TRBD1 (5 bases). This CDR3 is built from 16 residues. The germline CDR1 and CDR2 sequences are MNHEY and SVGAGI. The V end lost 2 bases, the J end lost 4 bases, and 17 bases lay between the germline ends. The CDR3 reads CASSYGGVAGLTEAFF. The DNA of the CDR3 is TGTGCCAGCAGTTACGGTGGCGTGGCAGGGCTCACTGAAGCTTTCTTT.

This clonotype was detected only a few times. V usage is TRBV7-9 and J usage is TRBJ1-6, with D possibly being TRBD1 (5 bases). CDR3 length: 16 residues. Germline-derived CDR1 and CDR2 are SEHNR and FQNEAQ (reference sequence). V lost 5 bases to trimming and J lost 6 bases, with 17 bases between them. In DNA form, the CDR3 reads TGTGCCAGCAGCCCCGACAGCAAGGGTTTTAATTCACCCCTCCACTTT. The encoded protein is CASSPDSKGFNSPLHF.

This clonotype was recorded a few times. The chain combines TRBV28 with TRBJ2-1, with 9 bases fitting TRBD2. In germline, CDR1 is MDHEN, CDR2 SYDVKM. The CDR3 runs 16 residues. J lost 7 bases, V lost 3 bases, and 10 bases had no gene match. The CDR3 loop reads CASSLAAGGPSNEQFF. CDR3 bases: TGTGCCAGCAGTTTGGCGGCGGGAGGGCCGTCGAATGAGCAGTTCTTC. Full variable domain (remainder filled in from reference TRBV28 and TRBJ2-1): DVKVTQSSRYLVKRTGEKVFLECVQDMDHENMFWYRQDPGLGLRLIYFSYDVKMKEKGDIPEGYSVSREKKERFSLILESASTNQTSMYLCASSLAAGGPSNEQFFGPGTRLTVL.

Of note for this clonotype: This may stem from a read error, because a much larger clone lies one nucleotide away. This sequence joins TRBV2 and TRBJ2-1, with D possibly being TRBD2 (5 bases). V shed 10 bases and J shed 12 bases, with 16 bases lying between them. The CDR3 is 11 amino acids. The V gene's germline CDR1 is SNHLY and CDR2 FYNNEI. The CDR3 nucleotides read TGTGCCAACAGACGGACTCATGGGCAGTTCTTC. Protein product: CANRRTHGQFF.

Ten or more counts support this clonotype. The rearrangement joins TRBV2 to TRBJ1-4; D perhaps matches TRBD1 (5 bases). This CDR3 has 13 amino acids. CDR1 and CDR2 (germline): SNHLY, FYNNEI. V lost 6 bases and J lost 8, with 13 bases in between. In DNA, the CDR3 is TGTGCCAGCAGGGACACCTGGGCGGAAAAACTGTTTTTT. Residues: CASRDTWAEKLFF.

This clonotype appeared a single time. V gene TRBV20-1 combines with J gene TRBJ1-6; D ambiguous. Trimming left V 3 bases short and J 8 bases short, with 8 bases between. The germline gives CDR1 DFQATT, CDR2 SNEGSKA (reference sequence). CDR3 length: 12 amino acids. The CDR3 protein is CSARRFDSPLHF. As DNA, the CDR3 is TGCAGTGCTAGGCGTTTCGATTCACCCCTCCACTTT.

The sample holds many counts of this clonotype. This chain links TRBV29-1 with TRBJ2-1, with 8 positions matching TRBD1. The CDR3 consists of 12 residues. Per germline, CDR1 SQVTM and CDR2 ANQGSEA. The CDR3 region is CRAQGALGEQFF. The CDR3 DNA is TGCAGAGCGCAGGGGGCCTTGGGTGAGCAGTTCTTC.